A selection of T cell receptor beta chains follows, all from one sample in a study of identical twins. TCRdb re-called the 5' RACE reads with MiXCR, one entry per CDR3 protein. The table lists approximately 300,000 distinct CDR3 sequences, less than 9.5% of them singletons. The data also belong to a second study, concerning yellow fever vaccine responses in identical twins.

Sample: CD8+ T cells sorted from blood. The receptors stem from a young woman in good health. Each CDR3 is given with its conserved first and last residue. Each record gives: J gene, clone size, D gene, V gene, CDR3 protein, CDR3 DNA. The D gene is left open where the match is weak. Some rows have no size entry. The others give once, few or many, or a class for an expanded clone.

TRBJ2-7 | NA | TRBD2 | TRBV6-2/TRBV6-3 | CASESGGEQYF | TGTGCCAGCGAATCGGGGGGCGAGCAGTACTTC
TRBJ2-1 | few | NA | TRBV7-9 | CASSYQASLRNEQFF | TGTGCCAGCAGTTACCAGGCCTCTCTTAGGAATGAGCAGTTCTTC
TRBJ2-6 | few | NA | TRBV28 | CASSPHAQGGANVLTF | TGTGCCAGCAGTCCGCACGCCCAGGGTGGGGCCAACGTCCTGACTTTC
TRBJ2-7 | many | TRBD1 | TRBV4-3 | CASSQVRGYEQYF | TGCGCCAGCAGCCAAGTCAGGGGGTACGAGCAGTACTTC
TRBJ2-5 | NA | NA | TRBV5-1 | CASSPSGIRETQYF | TGCGCCAGCAGCCCCTCCGGGATCCGGGAGACCCAGTACTTC
TRBJ1-6 | many | NA | TRBV6-1 | CASSEGGRGPPLHF | TGTGCCAGCAGTGAAGGGGGGCGAGGCCCACCCCTCCACTTT
TRBJ2-1 | many | NA | TRBV27 | CASSLSNSYNEQFF | TGTGCCAGCAGTTTATCCAACTCCTACAATGAGCAGTTCTTC
TRBJ2-3 | NA | NA | TRBV20-1 | CSAFTDTQYF | TGCAGTGCTTTCACAGATACGCAGTATTTT
TRBJ2-1 | many | NA | TRBV27 | CASSLSASGFYEQFF | TGTGCCAGCAGTTTATCGGCTTCGGGTTTTTATGAGCAGTTCTTC
TRBJ2-5 | few | NA | TRBV12-3/TRBV12-4 | CASRPPGGGLQETQYF | TGTGCCAGCAGACCACCAGGTGGGGGGCTCCAAGAGACCCAGTACTTC
TRBJ2-1 | NA | TRBD2 | TRBV6-5 | CASSYLERGSSYNEQFF | TGTGCCAGCAGTTACCTGGAGCGGGGCAGTTCCTACAATGAGCAGTTCTTC
TRBJ2-5 | few | NA | TRBV10-3 | CAISDVSTVQETQYF | TGTGCCATCAGTGACGTTTCGACAGTACAAGAGACCCAGTACTTC
TRBJ2-7 | NA | NA | TRBV19 | CASSITDGYYEQYF | TGTGCCAGTAGTATCACGGACGGATACTACGAGCAGTACTTC
TRBJ2-4 | few | NA | TRBV11-2 | CASSLVGRGGLAKNIQYF | TGTGCCAGCAGCTTAGTGGGTCGCGGGGGCTTAGCCAAAAACATTCAGTACTTC
TRBJ2-1 | few | NA | TRBV7-9 | CASSLVAEPYNEQFF | TGTGCCAGCAGCTTAGTGGCTGAACCCTACAATGAGCAGTTCTTC
TRBJ2-5 | many | TRBD1 | TRBV7-2 | CASSWTGSLQETQYF | TGTGCCAGCAGCTGGACAGGAAGCCTACAAGAGACCCAGTACTTC
TRBJ2-1 | many | TRBD1 | TRBV2 | CASMDRGLDNEQFF | TGTGCCAGCATGGACAGGGGGCTAGACAATGAGCAGTTCTTC